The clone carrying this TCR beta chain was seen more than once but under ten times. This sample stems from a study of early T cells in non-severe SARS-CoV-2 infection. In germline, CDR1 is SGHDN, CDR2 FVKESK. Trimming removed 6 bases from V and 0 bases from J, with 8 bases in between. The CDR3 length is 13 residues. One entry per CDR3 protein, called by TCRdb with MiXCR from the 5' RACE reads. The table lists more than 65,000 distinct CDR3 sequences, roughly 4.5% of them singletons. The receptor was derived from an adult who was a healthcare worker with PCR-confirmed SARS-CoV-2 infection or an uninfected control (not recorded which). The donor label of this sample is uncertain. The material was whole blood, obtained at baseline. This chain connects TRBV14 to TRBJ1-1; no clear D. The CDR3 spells CASSSQLNTEAFF. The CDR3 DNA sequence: TGTGCCAGCAGTTCCCAATTGAACACTGAAGCTTTCTTT.